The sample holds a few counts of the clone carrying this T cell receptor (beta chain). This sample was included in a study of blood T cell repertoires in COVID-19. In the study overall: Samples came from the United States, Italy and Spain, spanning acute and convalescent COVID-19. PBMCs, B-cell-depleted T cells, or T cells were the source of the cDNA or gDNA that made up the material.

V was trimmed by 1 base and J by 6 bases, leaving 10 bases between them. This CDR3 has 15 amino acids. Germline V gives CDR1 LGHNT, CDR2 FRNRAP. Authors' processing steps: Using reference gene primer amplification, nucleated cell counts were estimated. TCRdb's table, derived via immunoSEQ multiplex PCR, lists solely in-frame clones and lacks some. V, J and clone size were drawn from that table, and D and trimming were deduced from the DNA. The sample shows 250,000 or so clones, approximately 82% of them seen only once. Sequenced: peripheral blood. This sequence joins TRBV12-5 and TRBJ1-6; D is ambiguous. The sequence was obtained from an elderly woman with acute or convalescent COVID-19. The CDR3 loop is CASGLGTPINSPLHF. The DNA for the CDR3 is TGTGCTAGTGGTTTGGGGACTCCAATTAATTCACCCCTCCACTTT. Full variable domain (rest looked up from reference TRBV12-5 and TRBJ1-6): DARVTQTPRHKVTEMGQEVTMRCQPILGHNTVFWYRQTMMQGLELLAYFRNRAPLDDSGMPKDRFSAEMPDATLATLKIQPSEPRDSAVYFCASGLGTPINSPLHFGNGTRLTVT.